These T cell receptor beta chains were read from a single sample in a study of shared clonotypes between healthy human individuals. The protocol was immunoSEQ multiplex PCR, while the TCRdb copy is restricted to in-frame clones and leaves out a portion. The data contain approximately 740,000 clones, 74% of them singletons. Input material: memory CD4+ T cells sorted from blood. The receptors stem from a woman younger than 45 in good health. CDR3s include the opening cysteine and the closing phenylalanine or tryptophan. A D gene is named only where the DNA matches it firmly. A row's size may be missing; if present it is once, few, many or a size class.

TRBJ2-3	NA	NA	TRBV27	CASMEPGFSTDTQYF	TGTGCCAGTATGGAACCCGGATTTAGCACAGATACGCAGTATTTT
TRBJ1-1	NA	NA	TRBV30	CAWRTLLRADTEAFF	TGTGCCTGGAGGACCCTCCTTCGGGCAGACACTGAAGCTTTCTTT
TRBJ1-2	NA	once	TRBV28	CASRYPGAARRGYTF	TGTGCCAGCAGGTACCCAGGGGCGGCCCGTCGAGGCTACACCTTC
TRBJ2-2	NA	few	TRBV10-1	CASRDEGAGELFF	TGCGCCAGCAGAGATGAGGGGGCCGGGGAGCTGTTTTTT
TRBJ1-1	NA	NA	TRBV5-1	CASSNQNVNTEAFF	TGCGCCAGCTCCAATCAGAACGTGAACACTGAAGCTTTCTTT
TRBJ1-1	NA	NA	TRBV2	CASSPGRAAEAFF	TGTGCCAGCAGTCCTGGAAGGGCGGCCGAAGCTTTCTTT
TRBJ2-7	NA	NA	TRBV5-1	CASSPGSSGFYEQYF	TGCGCCAGCAGCCCCGGGAGTTCGGGATTCTACGAGCAGTACTTC
TRBJ2-3	TRBD1	NA	TRBV5-1	CASSLGDRVTDTQYF	TGCGCCAGCAGCTTGGGAGACAGGGTCACAGATACGCAGTATTTT
TRBJ2-5	TRBD2	NA	TRBV11-2	CASTTSGRGETQYF	TGTGCCAGCACCACTAGCGGGAGGGGAGAGACCCAGTACTTC
TRBJ2-3	TRBD2	NA	TRBV11-2	CASSLTGGRRLGSTDTQYF	TGTGCCAGCAGCTTGACTGGCGGGAGAAGGCTCGGTAGCACAGATACGCAGTATTTT
TRBJ2-7	NA	NA	TRBV30	CAWNTGTNSYEQYF	TGTGCCTGGAATACCGGGACGAATTCCTACGAGCAGTACTTC
TRBJ2-3	TRBD2	NA	TRBV9	CASSVGLGSTDTQYF	TGTGCCAGCAGCGTGGGACTAGGAAGCACAGATACGCAGTATTTT
TRBJ2-4	TRBD2	NA	TRBV5-6	CASSPAGVVNIQYF	TGTGCCAGCAGTCCAGCGGGAGTGGTAAACATTCAGTACTTC
TRBJ1-5	NA	few	TRBV19	CASSYDKNQPQHF	TGTGCCAGTAGTTATGACAAGAATCAGCCCCAGCATTTT
TRBJ2-3	TRBD2	few	TRBV5-1	CASSPPTSGRFGGTDTQYF	TGCGCCAGCAGCCCACCGACTAGCGGGAGGTTTGGGGGCACAGATACGCAGTATTTT
TRBJ2-5	NA	NA	TRBV11-3	CASSLRGEETQYF	TGTGCCAGCAGCTTAAGAGGGGAAGAGACCCAGTACTTC
TRBJ2-7	TRBD1	NA	TRBV6-1	CASSSRDRVSYEQYF	TGTGCCAGCAGCTCCCGGGACAGAGTCTCCTACGAGCAGTACTTC
TRBJ2-7	NA	NA	TRBV27	CASSLVGGSYEQYF	TGTGCCAGCAGTTTAGTGGGGGGTAGCTACGAGCAGTACTTC
TRBJ1-2	NA	NA	TRBV7-9	CASSLFSTEAGYTF	TGTGCCAGCAGCTTATTCTCGACTGAGGCTGGCTACACCTTC
TRBJ2-3	TRBD2	NA	TRBV7-2	CASSLGKAGATDTQYF	TGTGCCAGCAGCTTAGGTAAAGCGGGAGCAACAGATACGCAGTATTTT
TRBJ1-3	TRBD1	NA	TRBV27	CASKKDRVERNTIYF	TGTGCCAGCAAAAAAGACAGGGTTGAAAGAAACACCATATATTTT
TRBJ1-2	TRBD1	NA	TRBV29-1	CSVRTGTSYGYTF	TGCAGCGTAAGGACAGGGACCTCCTATGGCTACACCTTC
TRBJ2-2	NA	NA	TRBV2	CASSHDVELAGELFF	TGTGCCAGCAGTCACGATGTGGAACTGGCCGGGGAGCTGTTTTTT
TRBJ2-3	NA	NA	TRBV6-1	CASSSTGNTDTQYF	TGTGCCAGCAGCTCAACGGGGAACACAGATACGCAGTATTTT
TRBJ2-7	TRBD1	NA	TRBV5-1	CASSLESRTGLEQYF	TGCGCCAGCAGCTTGGAAAGCAGGACAGGGCTCGAGCAGTACTTC
TRBJ2-1	TRBD2	NA	TRBV7-7	CASSGPAGGIYNEQFF	TGTGCCAGCAGCGGACCAGCGGGAGGGATCTACAATGAGCAGTTCTTC
TRBJ2-2	NA	NA	TRBV11-2	CASSLAAHHTGELFF	TGTGCCAGCAGCTTAGCAGCGCATCACACCGGGGAGCTGTTTTTT
TRBJ1-1	NA	NA	TRBV19	CASRNLGGTEAFF	TGTGCCAGTAGGAACCTAGGGGGCACTGAAGCTTTCTTT
TRBJ1-5	NA	NA	TRBV19	CASSIAPDYSNQPQHF	TGTGCCAGTAGTATAGCCCCAGACTATAGCAATCAGCCCCAGCATTTT
TRBJ2-1	TRBD1	once	TRBV12-5	CASGSSGQGVDEQFF	TGTGCTAGTGGTTCCTCGGGACAGGGAGTTGATGAGCAGTTCTTC
TRBJ1-4	NA	NA	TRBV28	CASRAQGWANEKLFF	TGTGCCAGCAGAGCACAGGGTTGGGCTAATGAAAAACTGTTTTTT
TRBJ2-7	NA	once	TRBV5-1	CASSSSAPAYEQYF	TGCGCCAGCAGCTCCTCGGCCCCAGCCTACGAGCAGTACTTC
TRBJ2-3	NA	NA	TRBV7-9	CASSLAGVNTDTQYF	TGTGCCAGCAGCTTAGCGGGAGTTAACACAGATACGCAGTATTTT
TRBJ2-7	NA	NA	TRBV27	CASSFGSFGAYEQYF	TGTGCCAGCAGCTTTGGGTCCTTTGGGGCCTACGAGCAGTACTTC
TRBJ2-7	NA	few	TRBV7-9	CASSPKTSNEQYF	TGTGCCAGCAGCCCAAAGACATCGAACGAGCAGTACTTC
TRBJ1-1	NA	few	TRBV7-8	CASRWGDTEAFF	TGTGCCAGCAGATGGGGCGACACTGAAGCTTTCTTT
TRBJ1-3	TRBD1	NA	TRBV6-6	CASGQDSGNTIYF	TGTGCCAGCGGACAGGACTCTGGAAACACCATATATTTT
TRBJ2-3	NA	NA	TRBV28	CASSLGTGGLSDTQYF	TGTGCCAGCAGTCTAGGGACTGGGGGTCTGTCAGATACGCAGTATTTT
TRBJ1-4	TRBD1	NA	TRBV4-1	CASSHSGTANEKLFF	TGCGCCAGCAGCCACTCCGGGACAGCTAATGAAAAACTGTTTTTT
TRBJ2-3	TRBD2	NA	TRBV4-2	CASSRERGDTQYF	TGTGCCAGCAGCCGGGAGCGGGGAGATACGCAGTATTTT
TRBJ2-6	NA	NA	TRBV29-1	CSVQVVSGANVLTF	TGCAGCGTTCAAGTGGTATCTGGGGCCAACGTCCTGACTTTC
TRBJ2-5	NA	NA	TRBV2	CASSPFVETQYF	TGTGCCAGCAGTCCCTTTGTGGAGACCCAGTACTTC
TRBJ2-7	TRBD2	NA	TRBV6-6	CASSYSWSGNYEQYF	TGTGCCAGCAGTTACTCTTGGAGCGGGAATTACGAGCAGTACTTC
TRBJ2-7	NA	NA	TRBV5-6	CASSLVDTYEQYF	TGTGCCAGCAGCTTGGTGGATACCTACGAGCAGTACTTC
TRBJ2-2	TRBD1	NA	TRBV7-2	CASSPQLTGFGELFF	TGTGCCAGCAGCCCCCAATTGACAGGGTTCGGGGAGCTGTTTTTT
TRBJ1-1	TRBD1	NA	TRBV2	CASRGPTGEETEAFF	TGTGCCAGCAGAGGACCGACAGGGGAAGAAACTGAAGCTTTCTTT
TRBJ2-3	NA	NA	TRBV28	CASSFEDTQYF	TGTGCCAGCAGTTTTGAAGATACGCAGTATTTT
TRBJ2-7	NA	NA	TRBV5-5	CASRSRPSEQYF	TGTGCCAGCAGGTCAAGGCCTAGCGAGCAGTACTTC